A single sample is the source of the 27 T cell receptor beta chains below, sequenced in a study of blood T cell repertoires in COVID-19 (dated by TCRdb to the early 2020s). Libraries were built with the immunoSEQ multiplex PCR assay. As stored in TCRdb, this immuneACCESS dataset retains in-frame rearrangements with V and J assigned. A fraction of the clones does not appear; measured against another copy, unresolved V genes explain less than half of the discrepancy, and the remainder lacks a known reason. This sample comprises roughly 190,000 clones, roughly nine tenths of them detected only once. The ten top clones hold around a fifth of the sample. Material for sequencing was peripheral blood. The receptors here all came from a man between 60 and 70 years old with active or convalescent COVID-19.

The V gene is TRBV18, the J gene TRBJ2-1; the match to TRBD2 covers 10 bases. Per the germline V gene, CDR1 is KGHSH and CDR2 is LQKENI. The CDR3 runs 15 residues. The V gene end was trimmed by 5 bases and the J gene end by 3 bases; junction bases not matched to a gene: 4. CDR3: CASSASGGGYNEQFF. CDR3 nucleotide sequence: TGTGCCAGCTCAGCCAGCGGGGGGGGCTACAATGAGCAGTTCTTC.

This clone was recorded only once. The DNA for the CDR3 is TGTGCCAGCAGCATCGACAGGACTTCCTACGAGCAGTACTTC. This codes for CASSIDRTSYEQYF. The rearrangement joins TRBV13 to TRBJ2-7; D possibly corresponds to TRBD1 (6 bases). Germline CDR1 PRHDT, CDR2 FYEKMQ (reference sequence). The CDR3 loop spans 14 amino acids. The V end lost 5 bases, the J end lost 1 base, and 12 bases lay between the germline ends.

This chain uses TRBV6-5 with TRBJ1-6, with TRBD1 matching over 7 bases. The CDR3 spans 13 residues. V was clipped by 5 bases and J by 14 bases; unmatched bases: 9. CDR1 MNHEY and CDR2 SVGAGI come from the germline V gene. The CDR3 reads CASSRGTAQTLHF. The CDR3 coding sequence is TGTGCCAGCAGTCGGGGGACAGCCCAGACCCTCCACTTT.

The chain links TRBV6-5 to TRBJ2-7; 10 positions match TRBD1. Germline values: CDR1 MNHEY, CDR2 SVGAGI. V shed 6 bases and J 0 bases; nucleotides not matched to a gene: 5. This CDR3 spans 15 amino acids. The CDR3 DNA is TGTGCCAGCAGGGACAGGGGGTTCTACTCCTACGAGCAGTACTTC. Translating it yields CASRDRGFYSYEQYF.

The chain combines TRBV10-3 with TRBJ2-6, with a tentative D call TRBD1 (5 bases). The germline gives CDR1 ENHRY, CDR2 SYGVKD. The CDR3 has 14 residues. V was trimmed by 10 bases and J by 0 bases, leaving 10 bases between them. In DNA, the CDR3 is TGTGCCACCACCAGGGACTCTGGGGCCAACGTCCTGACTTTC. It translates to CATTRDSGANVLTF.

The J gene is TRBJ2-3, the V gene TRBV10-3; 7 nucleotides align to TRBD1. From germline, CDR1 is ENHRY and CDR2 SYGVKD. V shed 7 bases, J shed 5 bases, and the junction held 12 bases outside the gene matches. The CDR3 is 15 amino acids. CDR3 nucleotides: TGTGCCATCAAGTTTTCCGAAGGGGGCGAAGATACGCAGTATTTT. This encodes CAIKFSEGGEDTQYF.

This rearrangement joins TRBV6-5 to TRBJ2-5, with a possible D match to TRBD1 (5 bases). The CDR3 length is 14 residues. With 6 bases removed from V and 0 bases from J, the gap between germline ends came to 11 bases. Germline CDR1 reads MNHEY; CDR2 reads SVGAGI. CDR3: CASRVDSYQETQYF. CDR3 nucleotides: TGTGCCAGCAGGGTAGACAGCTACCAAGAGACCCAGTACTTC.

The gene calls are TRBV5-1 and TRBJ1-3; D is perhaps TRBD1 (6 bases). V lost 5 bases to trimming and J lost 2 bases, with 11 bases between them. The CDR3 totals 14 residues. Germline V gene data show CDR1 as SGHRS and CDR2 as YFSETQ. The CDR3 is CASSFGQTGNTIYF. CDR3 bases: TGCGCCAGCAGTTTTGGACAGACTGGAAACACCATATATTTT.

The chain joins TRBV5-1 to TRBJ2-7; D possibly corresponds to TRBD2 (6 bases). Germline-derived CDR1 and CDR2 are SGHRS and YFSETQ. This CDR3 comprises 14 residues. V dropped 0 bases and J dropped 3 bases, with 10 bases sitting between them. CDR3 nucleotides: TGCGCCAGCAGCTTGGTACCCGGGGGCTACGAGCAGTACTTC. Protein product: CASSLVPGGYEQYF.

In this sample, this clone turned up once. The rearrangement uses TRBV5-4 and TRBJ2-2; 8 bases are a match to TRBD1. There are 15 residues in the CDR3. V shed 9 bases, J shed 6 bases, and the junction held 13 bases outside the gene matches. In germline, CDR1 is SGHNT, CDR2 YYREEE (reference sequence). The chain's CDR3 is CATAQGQGFAGELFF. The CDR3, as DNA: TGTGCCACCGCACAAGGACAGGGCTTTGCCGGGGAGCTGTTTTTT.

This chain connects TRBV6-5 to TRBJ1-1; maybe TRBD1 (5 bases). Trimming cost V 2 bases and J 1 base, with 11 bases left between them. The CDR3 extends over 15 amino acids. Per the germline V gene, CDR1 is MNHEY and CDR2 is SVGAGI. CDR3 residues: CASSYDRGGNTEAFF. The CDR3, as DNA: TGTGCCAGCAGTTACGATCGGGGGGGGAACACTGAAGCTTTCTTT.

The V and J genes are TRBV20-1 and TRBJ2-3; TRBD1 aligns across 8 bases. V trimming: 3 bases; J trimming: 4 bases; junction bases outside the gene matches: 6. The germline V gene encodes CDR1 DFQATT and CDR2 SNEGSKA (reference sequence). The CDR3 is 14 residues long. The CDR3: CSASIQGAADTQYF. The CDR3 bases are TGCAGTGCTAGTATCCAGGGGGCCGCAGATACGCAGTATTTT.

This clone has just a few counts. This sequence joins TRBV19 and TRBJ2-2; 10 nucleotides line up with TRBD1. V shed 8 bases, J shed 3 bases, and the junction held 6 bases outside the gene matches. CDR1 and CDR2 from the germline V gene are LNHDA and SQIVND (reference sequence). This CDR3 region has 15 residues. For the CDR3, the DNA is TGTGCCAGTGTGAAGGACAGGGGGGACACCGGGGAGCTGTTTTTT. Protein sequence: CASVKDRGDTGELFF.

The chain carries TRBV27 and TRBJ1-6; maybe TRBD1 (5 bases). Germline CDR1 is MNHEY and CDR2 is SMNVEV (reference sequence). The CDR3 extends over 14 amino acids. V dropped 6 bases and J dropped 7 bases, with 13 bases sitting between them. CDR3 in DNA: TGTGCCAGCAGGCCTGGGACTATCAATTCACCCCTCCACTTT. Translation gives CASRPGTINSPLHF.

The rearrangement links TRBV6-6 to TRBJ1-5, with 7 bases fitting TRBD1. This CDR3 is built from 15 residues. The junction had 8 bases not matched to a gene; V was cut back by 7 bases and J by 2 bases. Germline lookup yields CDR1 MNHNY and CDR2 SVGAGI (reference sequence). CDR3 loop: CASTLQGNGNQPQHF. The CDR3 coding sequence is TGTGCCAGCACCTTACAGGGGAATGGCAATCAGCCCCAGCATTTT.

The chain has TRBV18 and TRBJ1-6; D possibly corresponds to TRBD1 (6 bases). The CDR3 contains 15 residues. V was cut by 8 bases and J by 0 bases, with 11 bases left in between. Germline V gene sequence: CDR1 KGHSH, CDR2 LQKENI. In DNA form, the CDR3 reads TGTGCCAGCCGGGAGGGGGGCTCCTATAATTCACCCCTCCACTTT. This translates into CASREGGSYNSPLHF.

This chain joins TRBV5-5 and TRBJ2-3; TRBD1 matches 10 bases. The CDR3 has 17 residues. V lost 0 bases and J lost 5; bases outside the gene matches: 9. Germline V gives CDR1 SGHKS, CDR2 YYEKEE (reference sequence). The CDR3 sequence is CASSLGVTGGAGDTQYF. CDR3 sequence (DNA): TGTGCCAGCAGCTTGGGGGTGACAGGGGGCGCGGGAGATACGCAGTATTTT.

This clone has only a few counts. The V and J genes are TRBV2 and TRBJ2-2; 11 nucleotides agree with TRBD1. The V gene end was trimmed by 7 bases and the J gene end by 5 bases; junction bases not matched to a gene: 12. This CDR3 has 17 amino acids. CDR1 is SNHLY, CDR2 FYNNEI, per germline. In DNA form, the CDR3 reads TGTGCCAGCACCTCGGACAGGGGGCGTCGCTTGACCGGGGAGCTGTTTTTT. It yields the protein CASTSDRGRRLTGELFF.

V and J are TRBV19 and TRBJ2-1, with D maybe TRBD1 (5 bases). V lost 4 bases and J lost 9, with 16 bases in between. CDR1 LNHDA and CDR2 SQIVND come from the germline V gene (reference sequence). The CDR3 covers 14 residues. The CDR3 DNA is TGTGCCAGTAGTAACAGGCCCCATTGGGGTGAGCAGTTCTTC. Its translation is CASSNRPHWGEQFF.

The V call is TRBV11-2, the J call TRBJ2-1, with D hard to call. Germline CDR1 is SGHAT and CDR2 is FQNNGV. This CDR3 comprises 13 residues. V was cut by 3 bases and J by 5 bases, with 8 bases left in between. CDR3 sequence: CASSFSRNNEQFF. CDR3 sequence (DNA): TGTGCCAGCAGCTTCTCCAGAAACAATGAGCAGTTCTTC.

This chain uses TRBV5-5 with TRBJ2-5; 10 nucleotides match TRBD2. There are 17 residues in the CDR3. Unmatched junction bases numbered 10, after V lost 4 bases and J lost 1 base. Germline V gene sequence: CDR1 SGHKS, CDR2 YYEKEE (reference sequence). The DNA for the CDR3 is TGTGCCAGCAGCCTTACCGATAGCGGGGGGACCCAAGAGACCCAGTACTTC. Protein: CASSLTDSGGTQETQYF.

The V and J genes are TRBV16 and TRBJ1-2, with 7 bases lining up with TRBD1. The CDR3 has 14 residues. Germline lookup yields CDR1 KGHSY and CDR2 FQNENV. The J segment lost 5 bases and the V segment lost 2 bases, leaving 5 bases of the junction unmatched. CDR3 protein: CASSQDRDSYGYTF. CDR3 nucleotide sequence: TGTGCCAGCAGCCAAGACCGGGACAGTTATGGCTACACCTTC. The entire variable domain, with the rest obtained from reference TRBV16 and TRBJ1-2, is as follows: GEEVAQTPKHLVRGEGQKAKLYCAPIKGHSYVFWYQQVLKNEFKFLISFQNENVFDETGMPKERFSAKCLPNSPCSLEIQATKLEDSAVYFCASSQDRDSYGYTFGSGTRLTVV.

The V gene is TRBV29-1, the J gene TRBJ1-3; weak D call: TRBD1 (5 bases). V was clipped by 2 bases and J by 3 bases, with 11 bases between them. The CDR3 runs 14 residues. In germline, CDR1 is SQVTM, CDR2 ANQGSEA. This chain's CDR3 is CSVEKGAGGNTIYF. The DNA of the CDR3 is TGCAGCGTTGAAAAAGGGGCCGGTGGAAACACCATATATTTT.

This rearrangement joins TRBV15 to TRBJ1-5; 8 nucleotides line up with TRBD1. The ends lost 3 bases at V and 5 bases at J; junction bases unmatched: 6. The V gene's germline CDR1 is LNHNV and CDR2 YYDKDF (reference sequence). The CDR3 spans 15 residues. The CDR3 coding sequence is TGTGCCACCAGCAGGCCGGGACAGGCACATCAGCCCCAGCATTTT. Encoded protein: CATSRPGQAHQPQHF.

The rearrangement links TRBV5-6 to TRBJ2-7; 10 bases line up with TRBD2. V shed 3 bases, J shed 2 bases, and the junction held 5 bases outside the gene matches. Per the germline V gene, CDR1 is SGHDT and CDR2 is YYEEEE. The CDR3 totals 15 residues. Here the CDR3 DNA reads TGTGCCAGCAGCTCGGGACTAGCGTTAACCTACGAGCAGTACTTC. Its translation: CASSSGLALTYEQYF.

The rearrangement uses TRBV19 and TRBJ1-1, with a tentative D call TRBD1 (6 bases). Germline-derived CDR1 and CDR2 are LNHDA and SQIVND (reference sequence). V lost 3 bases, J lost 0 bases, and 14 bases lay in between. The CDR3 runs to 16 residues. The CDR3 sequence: CASSMGGAGMNTEAFF. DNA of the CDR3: TGTGCCAGTAGTATGGGGGGGGCTGGTATGAACACTGAAGCTTTCTTT. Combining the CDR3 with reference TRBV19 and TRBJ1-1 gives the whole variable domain DGGITQSPKYLFRKEGQNVTLSCEQNLNHDAMYWYRQDPGQGLRLIYYSQIVNDFQKGDIAEGYSVSREKKESFPLTVTSAQKNPTAFYLCASSMGGAGMNTEAFFGQGTRLTVV.

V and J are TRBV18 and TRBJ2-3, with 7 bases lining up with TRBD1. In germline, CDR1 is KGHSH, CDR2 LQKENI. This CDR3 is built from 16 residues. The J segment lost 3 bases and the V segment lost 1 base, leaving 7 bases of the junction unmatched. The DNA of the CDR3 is TGTGCCAGCTCACCACTCAACAGGGGATGGACAGATACGCAGTATTTT. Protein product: CASSPLNRGWTDTQYF.